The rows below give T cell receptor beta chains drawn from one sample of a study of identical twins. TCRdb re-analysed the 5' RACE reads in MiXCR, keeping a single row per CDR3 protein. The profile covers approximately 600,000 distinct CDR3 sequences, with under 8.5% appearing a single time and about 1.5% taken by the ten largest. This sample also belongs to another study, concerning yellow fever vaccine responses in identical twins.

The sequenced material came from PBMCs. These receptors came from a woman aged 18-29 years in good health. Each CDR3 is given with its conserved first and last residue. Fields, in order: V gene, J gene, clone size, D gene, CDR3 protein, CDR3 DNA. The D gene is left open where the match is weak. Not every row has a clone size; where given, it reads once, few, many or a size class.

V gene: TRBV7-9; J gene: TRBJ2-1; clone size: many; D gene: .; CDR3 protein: CASSWIETGVTEQFF; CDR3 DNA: TGTGCCAGCAGCTGGATTGAGACGGGGGTCACTGAGCAGTTCTTC
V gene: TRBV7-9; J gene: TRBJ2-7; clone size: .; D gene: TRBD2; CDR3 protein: CASSGLARGGYEQYF; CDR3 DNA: TGTGCCAGCAGCGGACTAGCCCGGGGAGGCTACGAGCAGTACTTC
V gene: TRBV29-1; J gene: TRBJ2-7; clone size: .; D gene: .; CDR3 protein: CSVTPSGVYEQYF; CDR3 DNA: TGCAGCGTAACCCCGAGTGGGGTTTACGAGCAGTACTTC
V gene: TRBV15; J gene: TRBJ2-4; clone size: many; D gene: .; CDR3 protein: CATSRGVQGNVIQYF; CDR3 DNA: TGTGCCACCAGCAGAGGGGTTCAGGGTAATGTCATTCAGTACTTC
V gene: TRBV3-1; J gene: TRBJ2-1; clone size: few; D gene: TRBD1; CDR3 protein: CASSQQGAGEQFF; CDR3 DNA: TGTGCCAGCAGCCAACAGGGGGCTGGTGAGCAGTTCTTC
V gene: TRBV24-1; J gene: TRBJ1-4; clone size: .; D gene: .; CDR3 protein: CATSGGSNEKLFF; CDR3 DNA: TGTGCCACCAGTGGGGGGTCGAATGAAAAACTGTTTTTT
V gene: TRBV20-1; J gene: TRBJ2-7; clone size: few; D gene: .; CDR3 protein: CSARVQGSYEQYF; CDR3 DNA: TGCAGTGCTAGAGTCCAGGGCTCCTACGAGCAGTACTTC
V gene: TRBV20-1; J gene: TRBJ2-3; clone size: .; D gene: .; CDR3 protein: CSASEGGGLNRITDTQYF; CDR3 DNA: TGCAGTGCTTCCGAAGGAGGGGGACTCAATAGGATCACAGATACGCAGTATTTT
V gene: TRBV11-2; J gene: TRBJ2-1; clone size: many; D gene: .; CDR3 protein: CASSLVREQFF; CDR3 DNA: TGTGCCAGCAGCTTAGTGAGGGAGCAGTTCTTC
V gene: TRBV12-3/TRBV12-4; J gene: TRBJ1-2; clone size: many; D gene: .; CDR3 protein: CASSKDRLTNYGYTF; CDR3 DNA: TGTGCCAGCAGCAAAGACAGGCTCACTAACTATGGCTACACCTTC
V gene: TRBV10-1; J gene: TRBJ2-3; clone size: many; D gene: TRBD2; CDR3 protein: CASSEGLAVDRDTQYF; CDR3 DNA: TGCGCCAGCAGTGAAGGACTAGCGGTCGACCGAGATACGCAGTATTTT
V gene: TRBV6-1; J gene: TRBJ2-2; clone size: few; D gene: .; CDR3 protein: CASRRPSVTGELFF; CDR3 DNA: TGTGCCAGCAGGCGTCCATCTGTCACCGGGGAGCTGTTTTTT
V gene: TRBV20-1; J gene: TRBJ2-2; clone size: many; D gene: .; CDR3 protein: CSARWNTGELFF; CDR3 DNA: TGCAGTGCTAGGTGGAACACCGGGGAGCTGTTTTTT
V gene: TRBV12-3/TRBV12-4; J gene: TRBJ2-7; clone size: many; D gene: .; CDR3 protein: CASSHSAWEQYF; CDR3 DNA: TGTGCCAGCAGTCACTCAGCCTGGGAGCAGTACTTC
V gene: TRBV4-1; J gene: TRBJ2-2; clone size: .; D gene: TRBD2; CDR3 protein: CASSRSGRVETGELFF; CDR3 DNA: TGCGCCAGCAGCCGTAGCGGGAGGGTCGAGACCGGGGAGCTGTTTTTT
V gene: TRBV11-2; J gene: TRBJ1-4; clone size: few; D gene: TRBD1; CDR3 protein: CASSLGWTGLYEKLFF; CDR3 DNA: TGTGCCAGCAGCTTAGGATGGACAGGGTTGTATGAAAAACTGTTTTTT
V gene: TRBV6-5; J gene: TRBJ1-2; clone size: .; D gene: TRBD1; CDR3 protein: CASSYATPGQGGHGYTF; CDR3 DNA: TGTGCCAGCAGTTACGCGACACCGGGACAGGGTGGCCATGGCTACACCTTC
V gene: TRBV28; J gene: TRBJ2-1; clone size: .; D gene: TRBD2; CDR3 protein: CASTIAGRYNEQFF; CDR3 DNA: TGTGCCAGCACCATAGCGGGCCGGTACAATGAGCAGTTCTTC
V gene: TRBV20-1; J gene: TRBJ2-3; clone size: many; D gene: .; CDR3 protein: CSATRGYGADTQYF; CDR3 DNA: TGCAGTGCTACGCGCGGTTACGGGGCAGATACGCAGTATTTT
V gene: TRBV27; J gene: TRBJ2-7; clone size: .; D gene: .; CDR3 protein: CASSPLSMSSYEQYF; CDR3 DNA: TGTGCCAGCAGTCCCCTCTCGATGAGCTCCTACGAGCAGTACTTC
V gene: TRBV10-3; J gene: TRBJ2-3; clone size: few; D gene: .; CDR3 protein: CAISERSAGQGGPSTDTQYF; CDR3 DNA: TGTGCCATCAGTGAGAGGTCGGCAGGTCAAGGGGGGCCCTCCACAGATACGCAGTATTTT
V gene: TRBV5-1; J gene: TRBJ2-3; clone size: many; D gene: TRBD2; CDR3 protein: CASSPGRVLTDTQYF; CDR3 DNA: TGCGCCAGCAGCCCCGGGAGGGTCCTCACAGATACGCAGTATTTT
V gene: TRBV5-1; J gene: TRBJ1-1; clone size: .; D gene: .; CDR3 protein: CASSLVDRSNTEAFF; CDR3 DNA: TGCGCCAGCAGCTTGGTGGACAGATCGAACACTGAAGCTTTCTTT
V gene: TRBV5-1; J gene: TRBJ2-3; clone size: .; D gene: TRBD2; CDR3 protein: CASSLAGWTSGTDTQYF; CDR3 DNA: TGCGCCAGCAGCTTGGCGGGATGGACTAGCGGCACAGATACGCAGTATTTT
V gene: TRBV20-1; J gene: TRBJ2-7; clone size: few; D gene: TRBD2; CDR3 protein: CSARNSGSYEQYF; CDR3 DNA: TGCAGTGCTAGAAATAGCGGGAGCTACGAGCAGTACTTC
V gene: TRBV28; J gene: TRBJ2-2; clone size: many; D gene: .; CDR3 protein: CASRPPRRRLNTGELFF; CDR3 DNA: TGTGCCAGCAGGCCGCCTCGCAGACGCCTAAACACCGGGGAGCTGTTTTTT
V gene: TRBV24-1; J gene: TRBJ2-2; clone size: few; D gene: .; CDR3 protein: CATSDASRTGELFF; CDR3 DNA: TGTGCCACCAGTGACGCCAGTAGAACCGGGGAGCTGTTTTTT
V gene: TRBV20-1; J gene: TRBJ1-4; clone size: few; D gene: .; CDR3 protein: CSARDSRPTREKLFF; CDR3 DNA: TGCAGTGCTAGAGATAGTAGGCCAACGCGAGAAAAACTGTTTTTT
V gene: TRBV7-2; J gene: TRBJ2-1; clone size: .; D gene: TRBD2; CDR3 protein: CASSVGTSGLNEQFF; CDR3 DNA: TGTGCCAGCAGCGTCGGGACTAGCGGGCTCAATGAGCAGTTCTTC
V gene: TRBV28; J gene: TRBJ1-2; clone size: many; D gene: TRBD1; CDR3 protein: CASSSGQGPSLGYGYTF; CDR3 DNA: TGTGCCAGCAGTTCGGGACAGGGACCTTCCCTTGGCTATGGCTACACCTTC
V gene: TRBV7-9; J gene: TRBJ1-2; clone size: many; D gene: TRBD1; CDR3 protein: CASSLALGTVNYGYTF; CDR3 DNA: TGTGCCAGCAGCTTAGCGCTCGGGACAGTTAACTATGGCTACACCTTC
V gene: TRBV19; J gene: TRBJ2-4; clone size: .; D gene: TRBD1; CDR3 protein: CASSSGQGRAKNIQYF; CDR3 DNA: TGTGCCAGTAGTTCTGGACAGGGGAGGGCCAAAAACATTCAGTACTTC
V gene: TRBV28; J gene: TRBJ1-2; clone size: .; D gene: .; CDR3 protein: CASNQPRDSANYGYTF; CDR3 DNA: TGTGCCAGCAACCAGCCCCGGGACTCAGCTAACTATGGCTACACCTTC
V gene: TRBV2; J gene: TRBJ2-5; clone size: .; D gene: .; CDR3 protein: CATQGRSGVVTQYF; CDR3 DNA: TGTGCCACTCAAGGAAGGTCAGGGGTGGTGACCCAGTACTTC
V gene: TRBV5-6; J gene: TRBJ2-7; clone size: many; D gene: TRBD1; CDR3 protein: CASSLALGRGLIYEQYF; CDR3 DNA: TGTGCCAGCAGCTTGGCCCTAGGCAGGGGGCTTATCTACGAGCAGTACTTC
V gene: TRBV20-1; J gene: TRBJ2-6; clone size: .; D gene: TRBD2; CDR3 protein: CSALGTTSNVLTF; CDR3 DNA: TGCAGTGCCCTAGGGACTACCTCAAACGTCCTGACTTTC
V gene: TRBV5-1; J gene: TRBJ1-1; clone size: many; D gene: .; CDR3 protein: CASSLGLGLNTEAFF; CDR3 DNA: TGCGCCAGCAGCTTGGGTTTAGGCCTGAACACTGAAGCTTTCTTT
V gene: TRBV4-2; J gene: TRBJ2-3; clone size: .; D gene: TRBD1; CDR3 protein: CASRKAGTGGDTQYF; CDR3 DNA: TGTGCCAGCAGAAAAGCCGGGACAGGGGGAGATACGCAGTATTTT
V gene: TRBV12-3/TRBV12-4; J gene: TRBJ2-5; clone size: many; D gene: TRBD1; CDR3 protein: CASSQRTGETETQYF; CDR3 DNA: TGTGCCAGCAGCCAACGGACAGGGGAGACGGAGACCCAGTACTTC
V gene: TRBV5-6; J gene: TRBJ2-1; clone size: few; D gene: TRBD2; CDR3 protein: CASSSDWGLAGESHEQFF; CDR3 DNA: TGTGCCAGCAGCTCCGATTGGGGTCTAGCGGGAGAGTCCCATGAGCAGTTCTTC
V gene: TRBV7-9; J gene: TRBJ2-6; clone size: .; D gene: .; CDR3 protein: CASRLAGANVLTF; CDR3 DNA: TGTGCCAGCAGACTAGCTGGGGCCAACGTCCTGACTTTC
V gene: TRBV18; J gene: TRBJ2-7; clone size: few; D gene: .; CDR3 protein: CASSPGTEVYEQYF; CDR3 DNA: TGTGCCAGCTCACCGGGTACAGAAGTCTACGAGCAGTACTTC
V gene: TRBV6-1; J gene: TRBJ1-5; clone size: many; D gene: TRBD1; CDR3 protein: CASREGTDRPQHF; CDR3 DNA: TGTGCCAGCAGGGAAGGGACAGACAGGCCCCAGCATTTT
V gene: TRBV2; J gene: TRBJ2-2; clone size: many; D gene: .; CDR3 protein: CASRLQGIGELFF; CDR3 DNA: TGTGCCAGCAGACTGCAGGGAATCGGGGAGCTGTTTTTT
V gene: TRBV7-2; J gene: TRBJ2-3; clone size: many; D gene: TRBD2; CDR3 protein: CASSLSGGQSSTDTQYF; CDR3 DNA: TGTGCCAGCAGCCTTAGCGGGGGGCAAAGTAGCACAGATACGCAGTATTTT
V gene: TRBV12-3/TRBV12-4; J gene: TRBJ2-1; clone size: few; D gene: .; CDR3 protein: CASTILADLYNEQFF; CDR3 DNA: TGTGCCAGCACCATATTAGCGGATCTCTACAATGAGCAGTTCTTC
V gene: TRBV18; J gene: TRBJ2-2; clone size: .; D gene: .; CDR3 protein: CASSPSTSGTWESTGELFF; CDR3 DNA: TGTGCCAGCTCACCGTCGACCTCGGGGACTTGGGAGAGCACCGGGGAGCTGTTTTTT
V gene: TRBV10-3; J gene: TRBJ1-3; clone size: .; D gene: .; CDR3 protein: CAISESDRVSGNTIYF; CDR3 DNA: TGTGCCATCAGTGAGTCGGACAGAGTTTCGGGAAACACCATATATTTT
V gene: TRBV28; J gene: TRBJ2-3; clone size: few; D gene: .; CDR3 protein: CANQGGGPNPTDTQYF; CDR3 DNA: TGTGCCAACCAGGGGGGGGGACCGAATCCCACAGATACGCAGTATTTT
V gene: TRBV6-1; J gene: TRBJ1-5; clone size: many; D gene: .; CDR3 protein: CASSARRSNQPQHF; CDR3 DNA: TGTGCCAGCAGTGCCCGCAGGAGCAATCAGCCCCAGCATTTT